This T cell receptor (beta chain) was obtained from a study of blood T cell repertoires in COVID-19. The V and J ends lost 7 bases and 13 bases respectively, with 17 bases between them. The CDR3 is 13 residues long. Looked up from germline, CDR1 is SGHTA and CDR2 is FQGNSA. In the authors' workflow: Reference gene primer amplification in the assay estimated nucleated cell counts. Only in-frame clones appear in the TCRdb table, and some are missing; sequencing was by immunoSEQ multiplex PCR. Clone size and the V and J calls come from that table; the DNA yielded D and trimming. Here the sample spans around 220,000 clones, less than 90% being singletons.

The specimen sequenced was peripheral blood. The chain couples TRBV7-2 to TRBJ1-6, with TRBD1 as a possible D gene (5 bases). The sequence came from a woman in her forties or fifties with acute or convalescent COVID-19. CDR3 sequence reads: CASTFHLGAPLHF. CDR3 nucleotide sequence: TGTGCCAGCACCTTCCACCTAGGGGCTCCCCTCCACTTT.